The source of this TCR beta chain is a study of T-cell reconstitution after alpha-beta-depleted transplantation in children. This clonotype was detected a few times. Its antigen is not identified. Unique molecular identifiers featured in how the TCRbeta library was prepared. A single record per CDR3 protein comes from TCRdb applying MiXCR to the PCR reads. The profile shows over 150,000 distinct CDR3 sequences, around 7% of them singletons. Per germline, CDR1 LGHNA and CDR2 YSLEER. The CDR3 contains 15 residues. V was cut by 0 bases and J by 2 bases, with 10 bases left in between. Study-wide findings and caveats: Several hundred rapidly expanded clones from non-depleted graft cells reportedly supplied alpha-beta T cells about two months post-transplant.

The clonotype was recovered from a boy aged 2 to 10 with acute lymphoblastic leukemia, due to receive a stem cell transplant. This chain connects TRBV4-3 to TRBJ2-5, with unresolved D. Specimen: PBMCs, collected before TCRalphabeta/CD19-depleted stem cell transplant. The CDR3 region has the DNA TGCGCCAGCAGCCAAGAACGGCGGCCTCAAGAGACCCAGTACTTC. Amino acid sequence: CASSQERRPQETQYF.